The T cell receptor (beta chain) under discussion was sequenced for a study of T cell repertoires in cytomegalovirus infection. On the study more broadly: Signatures in public TCR beta sequences pointed to both CMV infection and matching HLA type.

With regard to this clonotype: Antigen unknown.

Broader study findings: Ex vivo, HLA-C-restricted CMV-specific TCR beta clonotypes prevailed over the rest of the response.

TCRdb used MiXCR to reprocess the reads, holding one entry per CDR3 protein. The sample lists hundreds of thousands of distinct CDR3 sequences, 31% occurring once. The TCR originated in a human donor in good health (CMV status not recorded). Some clones in this sample may be carry-over from other donors' samples. The sample here was cultured CD8+ T cells from PBMCs, taken from culture after CMV antigen stimulation.

The CDR3 nucleotides read TGTGCCAGCAGCTATGACAGGGGGGCCACCTACGAGCAGTACTTC. Residues: CASSYDRGATYEQYF. The V call is TRBV7-2, the J call TRBJ2-7, with 9 bases fitting TRBD1. Germline V lookup: CDR1 SGHTA, CDR2 FQGNSA. The CDR3 is made up of 15 amino acids. V gave up 4 bases and J gave up 2 bases; unmatched junction bases: 6.